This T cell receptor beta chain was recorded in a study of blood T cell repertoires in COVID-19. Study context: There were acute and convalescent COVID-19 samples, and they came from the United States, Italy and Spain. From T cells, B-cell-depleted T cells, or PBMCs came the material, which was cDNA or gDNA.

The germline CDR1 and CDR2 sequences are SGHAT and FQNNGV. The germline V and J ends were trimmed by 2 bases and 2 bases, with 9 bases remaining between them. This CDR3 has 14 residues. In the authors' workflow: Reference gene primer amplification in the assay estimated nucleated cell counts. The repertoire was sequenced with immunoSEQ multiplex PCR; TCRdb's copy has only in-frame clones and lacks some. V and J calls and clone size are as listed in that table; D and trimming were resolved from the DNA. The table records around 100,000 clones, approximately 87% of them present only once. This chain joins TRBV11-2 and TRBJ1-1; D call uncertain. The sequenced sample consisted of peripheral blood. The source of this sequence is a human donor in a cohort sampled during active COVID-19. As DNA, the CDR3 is TGTGCCAGCAGCTTAATATCAGGTAACACTGAAGCTTTCTTT. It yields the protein CASSLISGNTEAFF.